This passage covers 22 T cell receptor beta chains from one sample sequenced in a study of blood T cells in healthy people across ages. For the second PCR, which ran for about 7 to 12 cycles, a sample-barcoded 5' primer and a J-beta primer mix were used. MiXCR, applied by TCRdb to the 5' RACE reads, yields one record per CDR3 protein. The data hold roughly 1.5 million distinct CDR3 sequences, with about 45% observed a single time. The source material was blood. All receptors derive from a woman aged 18-29 years in good health.

To note about this clonotype: A junction end diverges from the germline sequence, so it may reflect a read error. The gene calls are TRBV29-1 and TRBJ1-1; D not resolved. The CDR3 extends over 12 amino acids. The germline gives CDR1 SQVTM, CDR2 ANQGSEA. CDR3: CCVGASNTEAFF. In DNA form, the CDR3 reads TGCTGCGTTGGCGCCTCGAACACTGAAGCTTTCTTT.

A few counts support this clonotype. The chain links TRBV7-2 to TRBJ1-1; maybe TRBD1 (5 bases). Trimming stripped 5 bases from V and 1 base from J, with 11 bases between. The germline gives CDR1 SGHTA, CDR2 FQGNSA. The CDR3 runs 14 residues. The CDR3 sequence: CASSPRQRNTEAFF. The CDR3 DNA is TGTGCCAGCAGCCCCAGACAGAGGAACACTGAAGCTTTCTTT.

V is TRBV20-1 and J is TRBJ1-5; a possible D gene is TRBD1 (6 bases). The CDR3 runs 17 residues. CDR1 is DFQATT and CDR2 is SNEGSKA in the germline V gene (reference sequence). V was cut by 5 bases and J by 1 base, with 21 bases left in between. CDR3 loop: CSAEGPRGGFSNQPQHF. The DNA of the CDR3 is TGCAGTGCTGAGGGCCCGAGAGGGGGATTCAGCAATCAGCCCCAGCATTTT.

This clonotype came up once. This rearrangement joins TRBV9 to TRBJ1-2; tentative D call: TRBD1 (6 bases). The V end was cut by 3 bases, the J end by 0 bases, with 12 bases between. The CDR3 is 15 amino acids. Germline CDR1 reads SGDLS; CDR2 reads YYNGEE. CDR3 coding DNA: TGTGCCAGCAGCGACGCGGGGGCATCTAACTATGGCTACACCTTC. Its protein product is CASSDAGASNYGYTF.

This clonotype has more than one count but fewer than ten. The chain is built from TRBV29-1 and TRBJ2-5, with 8 nucleotides matching TRBD1. The V gene end was trimmed by 6 bases and the J gene end by 3 bases; junction bases not matched to a gene: 3. The germline V gene has CDR1 SQVTM and CDR2 ANQGSEA. This CDR3 is built from 12 residues. Here the CDR3 reads CSVTGVEETQYF. CDR3 sequence (DNA): TGCAGCGTGACAGGGGTCGAAGAGACCCAGTACTTC.

The chain recombines TRBV11-2 with TRBJ2-7; D could derive from TRBD1 or TRBD2 (5 bases each). The CDR3 runs to 16 residues. Germline values: CDR1 SGHAT, CDR2 FQNNGV. Trimming took off 4 bases at V and 7 bases at J, with 23 bases between the two ends. The CDR3 sequence is CASSWVPRGSHNEQYF. The DNA of the CDR3 is TGTGCCAGCAGCTGGGTCCCGAGGGGATCCCACAATGAGCAGTACTTC.

The rearrangement links TRBV10-3 to TRBJ1-2; D unclear. V dropped 2 bases and J dropped 8 bases, with 12 bases sitting between them. In germline, CDR1 is ENHRY, CDR2 SYGVKD. CDR3 size: 13 residues. In DNA, the CDR3 is TGTGCCATCAGTGAGGAGGGAATGGGAGGCTACACCTTC. The encoded protein is CAISEEGMGGYTF.

This clonotype has just a few counts. The chain recombines TRBV10-3 with TRBJ2-7, with TRBD1 as a possible D gene (6 bases). This CDR3 is 12 amino acids long. Germline assignment: CDR1 ENHRY and CDR2 SYGVKD. Trimming pared 5 bases from V and 4 bases from J, leaving 9 bases between. CDR3 loop: CAISLDRYEQYF. CDR3 in DNA: TGTGCCATCAGTCTCGACAGGTACGAGCAGTACTTC.

The chain employs TRBV20-1 and TRBJ2-5; 8 bases line up with TRBD2. V was clipped by 5 bases and J by 11 bases; unmatched bases: 19. This CDR3 is built from 15 residues. Germline-derived CDR1 and CDR2 are DFQATT and SNEGSKA (reference sequence). The CDR3, as DNA: TGCAGTGCTGGCCAACGACTAGCGCGCTACAATGAGCAGTACTTC. Translation gives CSAGQRLARYNEQYF.

This clonotype was observed a handful of times. The chain joins TRBV2 to TRBJ2-5; D possibly corresponds to TRBD1 (5 bases). This CDR3 is 18 amino acids long. Per germline, CDR1 SNHLY and CDR2 FYNNEI. Trimming removed 3 bases from V and 1 base from J, with 21 bases in between. The CDR3 DNA sequence: TGTGCCAGCAGTGATGAAACTATCGACTCGACAGCCCAAGAGACCCAGTACTTC. This encodes CASSDETIDSTAQETQYF. The full variable domain, rest sourced from reference TRBV2 and TRBJ2-5, is EPEVTQTPSHQVTQMGQEVILRCVPISNHLYFYWYRQILGQKVEFLVSFYNNEISEKSEIFDDQFSVERPDGSNFTLKIRSTKLEDSAMYFCASSDETIDSTAQETQYFGPGTRLLVL.

The CDR3 spells CASIPQRGNREKLFF. The CDR3 region has the DNA TGTGCCAGCATCCCACAGAGGGGTAACCGGGAAAAACTGTTTTTT. The V call is TRBV25-1, the J call TRBJ1-4, with D maybe TRBD1 (5 bases). The CDR3 sequence is 15 residues long. Trimming removed 7 bases at V and 8 bases at J, with 20 bases between. CDR1 MGHDK and CDR2 SYGVNS come from the germline V gene. The full variable domain, its missing parts supplied by reference TRBV25-1 and TRBJ1-4, is EADIYQTPRYLVIGTGKKITLECSQTMGHDKMYWYQQDPGMELHLIHYSYGVNSTEKGDLSSESTVSRIRTEHFPLTLESARPSHTSQYLCASIPQRGNREKLFFGSGTQLSVL.

This clonotype appeared a few times. The V call is TRBV30, the J call TRBJ2-7; D is possibly TRBD1 (6 bases). The ends were cut back, 2 bases at V and 3 bases at J, with 8 bases in the middle. Germline V gives CDR1 GTSNPN, CDR2 SVGIG (reference sequence). This CDR3 is built from 12 residues. The CDR3 DNA sequence: TGTGCCTGGAGTATGACAGGCTACGAGCAGTACTTC. Translating it yields CAWSMTGYEQYF.

V is TRBV27 and J is TRBJ1-2; D is unresolved. Germline values: CDR1 MNHEY, CDR2 SMNVEV (reference sequence). The CDR3 is 14 amino acids. V was shortened by 5 bases and J by 4 bases, with 14 bases between the two germline ends. As DNA, the CDR3 is TGTGCCAGCAGTGCAAGGGTAGCCGGCTATGGCTACACCTTC. This sequence encodes CASSARVAGYGYTF.

The V gene is TRBV27, the J gene TRBJ1-5; D ambiguous. V dropped 3 bases and J dropped 3 bases, with 9 bases sitting between them. The germline CDR1 and CDR2 sequences are MNHEY and SMNVEV (reference sequence). The CDR3 loop spans 14 amino acids. Written as DNA, the CDR3 is TGTGCCAGCAGTTTGGGGTGGACCAATCAGCCCCAGCATTTT. It codes for CASSLGWTNQPQHF.

The sample holds a few counts of this clonotype. The chain carries TRBV7-9 and TRBJ1-2; 7 bases are a match to TRBD1. Germline-derived CDR1 and CDR2 are SEHNR and FQNEAQ (reference sequence). The CDR3 length is 16 residues. J was trimmed by 7 bases and V by 5 bases; bases with no gene match: 16. The DNA of the CDR3 is TGTGCCAGCAGCAAAGCCAACCCGACAGGGTTAGTTGGCTACACCTTC. Translating it yields CASSKANPTGLVGYTF.

About this clonotype itself: The junction and the germline gene differ at one end; a read error may be behind it. This rearrangement joins TRBV5-1 to TRBJ1-2; D unclear. Germline-derived CDR1 and CDR2 are SGHRS and YFSETQ. CDR3 length: 16 residues. The CDR3 DNA reads TGCGCCAGCAGCTTGGCACGCTCGTCAGCTAACTATGGCCACACCTTC. Translating gives CASSLARSSANYGHTF.

Of note for this clonotype: Compared with germline, one end of the junction differs, possibly owing to a read error. V usage is TRBV28 and J usage is TRBJ2-2, with 7 bases lining up with TRBD2. Germline V gene lookup returns CDR1 MDHEN and CDR2 SYDVKM. The CDR3 length is 16 residues. In nucleotides, the CDR3 is TGTACCAGCACCCGTAGGAGCGGGAAAAACACCGGGGAGCTGTTTTTT. Translated: CTSTRRSGKNTGELFF.

The rearrangement joins TRBV5-5 to TRBJ2-5; 8 bases are shared with TRBD2. Trimming removed 10 bases from V and 11 bases from J; junction bases left unmatched: 19. Germline CDR1 SGHKS, CDR2 YYEKEE (reference sequence). The CDR3 extends over 14 amino acids. The CDR3 DNA reads as TGTGCCGGAGCTTGGGGACTAGGTAACAATGAGCAGTACTTC. Translating it yields CAGAWGLGNNEQYF. The variable domain in full, with the rest retrieved from reference TRBV5-5 and TRBJ2-5, is DAGVTQSPTHLIKTRGQQVTLRCSPISGHKSVSWYQQVLGQGPQFIFQYYEKEERGRGNFPDRFSARQFPNYSSELNVNALLLGDSALYLCAGAWGLGNNEQYFGPGTRLLVL.

This chain connects TRBV6-2 or TRBV6-3 to TRBJ1-5, with TRBD1 matching 9 bases. This CDR3 comprises 16 residues. V lost 0 bases to trimming and J lost 2 bases; unmatched junction nucleotides: 2. Germline CDR1 and CDR2: MNHEY and SVGEGT. CDR3 residues: CASSYSRDRGNQPQHF. The CDR3 bases are TGTGCCAGCAGTTACTCCCGGGACAGGGGCAATCAGCCCCAGCATTTT.

The chain joins TRBV4-1 to TRBJ1-5; the D gene is possibly TRBD1 (6 bases). V gave up 4 bases and J gave up 5 bases, with 12 bases separating them. The germline V gene has CDR1 MGHRA and CDR2 YSYEKL. The length of the CDR3 is 14 residues. The CDR3 is CASSRTGFDQPQHF. Written as DNA, the CDR3 is TGCGCCAGCAGCCGCACAGGGTTCGATCAGCCCCAGCATTTT.

This clonotype was observed a few times. The junction departs from germline at one end; a sequencing error may be responsible. This rearrangement joins TRBV20-1 to TRBJ1-5; the D is unclear. Per germline, CDR1 DFQATT and CDR2 SNEGSKA (reference sequence). The CDR3 spans 15 residues. CDR3 residues: CSAREGAYSNQLQHF. CDR3 nucleotide sequence: TGCAGTGCTAGAGAGGGCGCCTATAGCAATCAGCTCCAGCATTTT.

The J gene is TRBJ2-3, the V gene TRBV20-1; D might be TRBD2 (5 bases). The CDR3 spans 11 residues. The ends were cut back, 6 bases at V and 5 bases at J, with 9 bases in the middle. Germline-derived CDR1 and CDR2 are DFQATT and SNEGSKA (reference sequence). The CDR3 loop reads CSAPGRDTQYF. Here the CDR3 DNA reads TGCAGTGCCCCTGGGAGAGATACGCAGTATTTT.